Below, 27 T cell receptor beta chains from the same sample are listed, as sequenced in a study of blood T cells in healthy people across ages. It was with a sample-barcoded 5' primer and a J-beta primer mix that a second PCR of roughly 7 to 11 cycles was run. TCRdb analysed the 5' RACE reads with MiXCR anew, one entry per CDR3 protein. The data hold about 1.5 million distinct CDR3 sequences, with approximately 39% observed a single time. The sequenced material came from blood. These receptors all come from a young woman in good health.

This clonotype was seen at least ten times. The rearrangement joins TRBV7-2 to TRBJ1-2; the D gene is possibly TRBD1 (5 bases). With 1 base removed from V and 6 bases from J, the gap between germline ends came to 9 bases. This CDR3 comprises 13 residues. In germline, CDR1 is SGHTA, CDR2 FQGNSA. The CDR3 sequence: CASSLVRGDGYTF. DNA of the CDR3: TGTGCCAGCAGCTTAGTAAGAGGGGATGGCTACACCTTC.

This clonotype came up a few times. The rearrangement uses TRBV7-2 and TRBJ2-7; 9 positions agree with TRBD2. CDR3 size: 15 residues. Unmatched junction bases numbered 12, after V lost 6 bases and J lost 6 bases. CDR1 and CDR2 (germline): SGHTA, FQGNSA. The CDR3 loop reads CASRRLAGVSSEQYF. The CDR3 DNA is TGTGCCAGCAGGAGGTTAGCGGGGGTTTCTTCCGAGCAGTACTTC. Combining the CDR3 with reference TRBV7-2 and TRBJ2-7 gives the whole variable domain GAGVSQSPSNKVTEKGKDVELRCDPISGHTALYWYRQSLGQGLEFLIYFQGNSAPDKSGLPSDRFSAERTGGSVSTLTIQRTQQEDSAVYLCASRRLAGVSSEQYFGPGTRLTVT.

This clonotype turned up a few times. The rearrangement links TRBV6-5 to TRBJ2-6; D remains ambiguous. The CDR3 consists of 15 residues. Germline CDR1 is MNHEY and CDR2 is SVGAGI. Trimming cost V 2 bases and J 1 base, with 6 bases left between them. As DNA, the CDR3 is TGTGCCAGCAGTTACGACGATTCTGGGGCCAACGTCCTGACTTTC. Its protein is CASSYDDSGANVLTF.

The chain employs TRBV7-2 and TRBJ2-3; 8 bases are a match to TRBD2. V was pared by 3 bases and J by 1 base, with 6 bases of the junction left unmatched. The CDR3 sequence is 16 residues long. The germline V gene encodes CDR1 SGHTA and CDR2 FQGNSA. The CDR3: CASSFAGGWGTDTQYF. The CDR3 coding sequence is TGTGCCAGCAGCTTTGCGGGGGGCTGGGGCACAGATACGCAGTATTTT.

The chain joins TRBV13 to TRBJ2-3, with TRBD2 matching 15 bases. Losses at the gene ends were 5 bases for V and 2 bases for J; bases not matched to a gene: 14. The CDR3 has 20 amino acids. CDR1 and CDR2 from the germline V gene are PRHDT and FYEKMQ (reference sequence). The CDR3 protein is CASSPPRTSGGELTTDTQYF. DNA of the CDR3: TGTGCCAGCAGCCCCCCCAGGACTAGCGGGGGGGAACTGACCACAGATACGCAGTATTTT.

This clonotype has more than one count but fewer than ten. The CDR3 is CASSYSRTSGGASTDTQYF. The CDR3 region has the DNA TGTGCCAGCAGTTACTCGAGGACTAGCGGGGGAGCTAGCACAGATACGCAGTATTTT. The V gene is TRBV6-7, the J gene TRBJ2-3; 13 bases match TRBD2. TRBV6-7 is sorted into the ORF group, with uncertain function. The CDR3 loop spans 19 amino acids. The ends lost 0 bases at V and 0 bases at J; junction bases unmatched: 6.

This clonotype has a handful of counts. The chain is built from TRBV6-5 and TRBJ1-2, with D possibly being TRBD1 (5 bases). V lost 6 bases, J lost 8 bases, and 16 bases lay in between. The CDR3 consists of 13 residues. Germline V lookup: CDR1 MNHEY, CDR2 SVGAGI. CDR3 nucleotides: TGTGCCAGCAGCCTAGACAGAGGAAAGGGCTACACCTTC. This codes for CASSLDRGKGYTF.

The chain recombines TRBV6-6 with TRBJ1-1; no firm D call. Germline CDR1 MNHNY, CDR2 SVGAGI (reference sequence). The CDR3 covers 14 residues. V dropped 6 bases and J dropped 2 bases, with 13 bases sitting between them. The CDR3 region is CASRRRVFNTEAFF. The DNA for the CDR3 is TGTGCCAGCAGGAGGAGGGTGTTCAACACTGAAGCTTTCTTT.

This clonotype was found a few times. The chain has TRBV29-1 and TRBJ2-5, with D possibly matching TRBD1 (6 bases). Germline CDR1 and CDR2: SQVTM and ANQGSEA. This CDR3 comprises 11 residues. V was pared by 6 bases and J by 11 bases, with 16 bases between. CDR3 DNA: TGCAGCGTGGGAGATCCAGGGGAGCAGTACTTC. Its protein product is CSVGDPGEQYF.

This clonotype has more than one count but fewer than ten. This chain connects TRBV7-8 to TRBJ1-2, with D perhaps TRBD1 (6 bases). Trimming shortened V by 5 bases and J by 5 bases, and 15 bases separated the two germline ends. CDR1 is SGHVS and CDR2 is FQNEAQ in the germline V gene. The CDR3 runs to 14 residues. The CDR3 DNA follows: TGTGCCAGCAGCGAGGACAGCCGAAATTATGGCTACACCTTC. Its protein is CASSEDSRNYGYTF.

The chain links TRBV25-1 to TRBJ1-6; 8 bases line up with TRBD1. This CDR3 has 15 amino acids. CDR1 and CDR2 (germline): MGHDK, SYGVNS. Trimming at V came to 5 bases and at J to 8 bases, leaving 8 bases not matched to a gene. The CDR3 here is CASSQGALDDSPLHF. The CDR3 bases are TGTGCCAGCAGTCAGGGGGCGCTGGATGATTCACCCCTCCACTTT.

The rearrangement links TRBV6-5 to TRBJ2-5; 8 bases line up with TRBD1. The J call is in doubt because the DNA end fits TRBJ2-7 better. The CDR3 spans 13 residues. Germline CDR1 and CDR2: MNHEY and SVGAGI. For the CDR3, the DNA is TGTGCCAGCATGAGGGACAGGTACTACGAGCAGTACTTC. Its translation: CASMRDRYYEQYF.

This clonotype has more than one count but fewer than ten. The V call is TRBV9, the J call TRBJ2-1; D may be TRBD2 (7 bases). CDR3 size: 15 residues. The germline V and J ends were trimmed by 4 bases and 5 bases, with 16 bases remaining between them. Germline CDR1 reads SGDLS; CDR2 reads YYNGEE. Written as DNA, the CDR3 is TGTGCCAGCAGCATATGGGGGGGCAATCACAATGAGCAGTTCTTC. As protein: CASSIWGGNHNEQFF.

V and J are TRBV20-1 and TRBJ1-5, with D possibly being TRBD1 (5 bases). CDR1 DFQATT and CDR2 SNEGSKA come from the germline V gene (reference sequence). V lost 6 bases and J lost 7, with 22 bases in between. The CDR3 sequence is 15 residues long. The DNA of the CDR3 is TGCAGTGCAGACCGTCTCCAGGGAAGTGGCCAGCCCCAGCATTTT. Protein product: CSADRLQGSGQPQHF.

The chain carries TRBV2 and TRBJ1-5, with D maybe TRBD1 (6 bases). The CDR3 runs 14 residues. Trimming took off 3 bases at V and 5 bases at J, with 11 bases between the two ends. Germline V lookup: CDR1 SNHLY, CDR2 FYNNEI. CDR3 coding DNA: TGTGCCAGCAGTGAGTCACAGGGTTATCAGCCCCAGCATTTT. It translates to CASSESQGYQPQHF.

This clonotype was counted between two and nine times. This sequence joins TRBV4-1 and TRBJ1-5; perhaps TRBD1 as D (5 bases). Germline assignment: CDR1 MGHRA and CDR2 YSYEKL. The CDR3 has 19 residues. Trimming pared 0 bases from V and 6 bases from J, leaving 24 bases between. CDR3 in amino acids: CASSQDPPTRAGVSQPQHF. CDR3 nucleotide sequence: TGCGCCAGCAGCCAAGATCCCCCTACGCGGGCGGGGGTTAGTCAGCCCCAGCATTTT.

This clonotype showed up just a few times. This chain connects TRBV20-1 to TRBJ2-5; D is perhaps TRBD1 or TRBD2 (5 bases each). The CDR3 is made up of 16 amino acids. Germline CDR1 DFQATT, CDR2 SNEGSKA (reference sequence). Between the trimmed V and J ends, which lost 0 bases and 1 base, there was a span of 15 bases. DNA for the CDR3: TGCAGTGCTAGAGATCCGGGACGGCGGAGCCAAGAGACCCAGTACTTC. Encoded protein: CSARDPGRRSQETQYF.

The CDR3 bases are TGCAGTGCTAGGGAAACAGGGGATTCACCCCTCCACTTT. Translated, it gives CSARETGDSPLHF. The V call is TRBV20-1, the J call TRBJ1-6, with TRBD1 identical over 7 bases. CDR1 and CDR2 (germline): DFQATT, SNEGSKA (reference sequence). The CDR3 contains 13 residues. V shed 3 bases, J shed 8 bases, and the junction held 4 bases outside the gene matches.

The chain recombines TRBV10-2 with TRBJ2-2; 8 bases match TRBD1. The CDR3 contains 17 residues. Germline trimming cut 2 bases from V and 5 bases from J; bases unmatched to any gene: 10. Germline CDR1 WSHSY, CDR2 SAAADI. The DNA for the CDR3 is TGCGCCAGCAGTGAGGGTACGGGACAGGTTTGGACCGGGGAGCTGTTTTTT. Encoded protein: CASSEGTGQVWTGELFF.

The rearrangement uses TRBV9 and TRBJ2-2; 8 bases align to TRBD2. After removal of 4 bases from V and 3 bases from J, the junction contained 14 bases not matched to a gene. Germline V gene lookup returns CDR1 SGDLS and CDR2 YYNGEE. CDR3 length: 18 amino acids. CDR3 bases: TGTGCCAGCAGCCCTCCTCCCTTTAGCGGGACTCACACCGGGGAGCTGTTTTTT. As protein: CASSPPPFSGTHTGELFF.

The chain employs TRBV25-1 and TRBJ1-5, with D unclear. Trimming removed 5 bases at V and 4 bases at J, with 12 bases between. Germline CDR1 MGHDK, CDR2 SYGVNS. CDR3 size: 14 residues. The CDR3 bases are TGTGCCAGCAGTAGCAGCTACTTGAATCAGCCCCAGCATTTT. Translated, it gives CASSSSYLNQPQHF.

This chain uses TRBV7-2 with TRBJ2-5; no definite D call. The germline V gene encodes CDR1 SGHTA and CDR2 FQGNSA. This CDR3 is built from 13 residues. V was pared by 5 bases and J by 3 bases, with 10 bases between. CDR3 DNA sequence: TGTGCCAGCAGCGGCCAGGAAAAAGAGACCCAGTACTTC. Encoded protein: CASSGQEKETQYF.

The chain is built from TRBV27 and TRBJ2-1, with TRBD2 matching 12 bases. The CDR3 totals 15 residues. Germline CDR1 MNHEY, CDR2 SMNVEV (reference sequence). V lost 5 bases, J lost 6 bases, and 5 bases stayed unmatched. The CDR3 DNA follows: TGTGCCAGCAGTAGGGGACTAGCGGGTACCAATGAGCAGTTCTTC. Encoded protein: CASSRGLAGTNEQFF.

The chain combines TRBV7-2 with TRBJ2-3; 9 nucleotides line up with TRBD2. The CDR3 has 18 residues. Trimming removed 1 base from V and 5 bases from J; junction bases left unmatched: 13. Germline lookup yields CDR1 SGHTA and CDR2 FQGNSA. The CDR3 bases are TGTGCCAGCAGCTTAGGGAGGGTGTTAGGACTAGCGATAGATACGCAGTATTTT. Its translation is CASSLGRVLGLAIDTQYF.

This clonotype has a count of ten or more. Here the CDR3 reads CASSLAGLLTDTQYF. The CDR3 region has the DNA TGCGCCAGCAGCTTGGCGGGACTACTCACAGATACGCAGTATTTT. V is TRBV5-1 and J is TRBJ2-3; TRBD2 aligns across 7 bases. The junction had 3 bases not matched to a gene; V was cut back by 0 bases and J by 2 bases. The CDR3 totals 15 residues. Germline CDR1 and CDR2: SGHRS and YFSETQ.

The V gene is TRBV28, the J gene TRBJ1-5; D not certain. From germline, CDR1 is MDHEN and CDR2 SYDVKM. The V and J ends lost 6 bases and 9 bases respectively, with 9 bases between them. The CDR3 contains 11 residues. DNA of the CDR3: TGTGCCAGCAGCCCAGATCGGCCCCAGCATTTT. Translating gives CASSPDRPQHF.

The genes are TRBV20-1 and TRBJ1-5; 9 bases map to TRBD1. V was clipped by 0 bases and J by 4 bases; unmatched bases: 13. CDR3 length equals 18 residues. The germline V gene has CDR1 DFQATT and CDR2 SNEGSKA (reference sequence). The DNA of the CDR3 is TGCAGTGCTAGAGAAATTGGGGGACAGGGTCTTTTGAATCAGCCCCAGCATTTT. Encoded protein: CSAREIGGQGLLNQPQHF.